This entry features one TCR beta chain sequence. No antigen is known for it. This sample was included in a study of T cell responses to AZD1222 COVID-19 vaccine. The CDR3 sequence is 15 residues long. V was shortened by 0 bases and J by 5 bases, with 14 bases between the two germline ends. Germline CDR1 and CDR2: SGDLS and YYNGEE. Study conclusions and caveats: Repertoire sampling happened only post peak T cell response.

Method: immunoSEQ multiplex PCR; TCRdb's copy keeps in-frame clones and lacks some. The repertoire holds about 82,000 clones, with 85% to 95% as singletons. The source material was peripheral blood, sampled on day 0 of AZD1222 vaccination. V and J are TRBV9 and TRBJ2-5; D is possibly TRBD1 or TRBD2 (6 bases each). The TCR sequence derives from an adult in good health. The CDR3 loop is CASSVGGGRGETQYF. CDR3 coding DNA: TGTGCCAGCAGCGTAGGTGGGGGGCGCGGTGAGACCCAGTACTTC.